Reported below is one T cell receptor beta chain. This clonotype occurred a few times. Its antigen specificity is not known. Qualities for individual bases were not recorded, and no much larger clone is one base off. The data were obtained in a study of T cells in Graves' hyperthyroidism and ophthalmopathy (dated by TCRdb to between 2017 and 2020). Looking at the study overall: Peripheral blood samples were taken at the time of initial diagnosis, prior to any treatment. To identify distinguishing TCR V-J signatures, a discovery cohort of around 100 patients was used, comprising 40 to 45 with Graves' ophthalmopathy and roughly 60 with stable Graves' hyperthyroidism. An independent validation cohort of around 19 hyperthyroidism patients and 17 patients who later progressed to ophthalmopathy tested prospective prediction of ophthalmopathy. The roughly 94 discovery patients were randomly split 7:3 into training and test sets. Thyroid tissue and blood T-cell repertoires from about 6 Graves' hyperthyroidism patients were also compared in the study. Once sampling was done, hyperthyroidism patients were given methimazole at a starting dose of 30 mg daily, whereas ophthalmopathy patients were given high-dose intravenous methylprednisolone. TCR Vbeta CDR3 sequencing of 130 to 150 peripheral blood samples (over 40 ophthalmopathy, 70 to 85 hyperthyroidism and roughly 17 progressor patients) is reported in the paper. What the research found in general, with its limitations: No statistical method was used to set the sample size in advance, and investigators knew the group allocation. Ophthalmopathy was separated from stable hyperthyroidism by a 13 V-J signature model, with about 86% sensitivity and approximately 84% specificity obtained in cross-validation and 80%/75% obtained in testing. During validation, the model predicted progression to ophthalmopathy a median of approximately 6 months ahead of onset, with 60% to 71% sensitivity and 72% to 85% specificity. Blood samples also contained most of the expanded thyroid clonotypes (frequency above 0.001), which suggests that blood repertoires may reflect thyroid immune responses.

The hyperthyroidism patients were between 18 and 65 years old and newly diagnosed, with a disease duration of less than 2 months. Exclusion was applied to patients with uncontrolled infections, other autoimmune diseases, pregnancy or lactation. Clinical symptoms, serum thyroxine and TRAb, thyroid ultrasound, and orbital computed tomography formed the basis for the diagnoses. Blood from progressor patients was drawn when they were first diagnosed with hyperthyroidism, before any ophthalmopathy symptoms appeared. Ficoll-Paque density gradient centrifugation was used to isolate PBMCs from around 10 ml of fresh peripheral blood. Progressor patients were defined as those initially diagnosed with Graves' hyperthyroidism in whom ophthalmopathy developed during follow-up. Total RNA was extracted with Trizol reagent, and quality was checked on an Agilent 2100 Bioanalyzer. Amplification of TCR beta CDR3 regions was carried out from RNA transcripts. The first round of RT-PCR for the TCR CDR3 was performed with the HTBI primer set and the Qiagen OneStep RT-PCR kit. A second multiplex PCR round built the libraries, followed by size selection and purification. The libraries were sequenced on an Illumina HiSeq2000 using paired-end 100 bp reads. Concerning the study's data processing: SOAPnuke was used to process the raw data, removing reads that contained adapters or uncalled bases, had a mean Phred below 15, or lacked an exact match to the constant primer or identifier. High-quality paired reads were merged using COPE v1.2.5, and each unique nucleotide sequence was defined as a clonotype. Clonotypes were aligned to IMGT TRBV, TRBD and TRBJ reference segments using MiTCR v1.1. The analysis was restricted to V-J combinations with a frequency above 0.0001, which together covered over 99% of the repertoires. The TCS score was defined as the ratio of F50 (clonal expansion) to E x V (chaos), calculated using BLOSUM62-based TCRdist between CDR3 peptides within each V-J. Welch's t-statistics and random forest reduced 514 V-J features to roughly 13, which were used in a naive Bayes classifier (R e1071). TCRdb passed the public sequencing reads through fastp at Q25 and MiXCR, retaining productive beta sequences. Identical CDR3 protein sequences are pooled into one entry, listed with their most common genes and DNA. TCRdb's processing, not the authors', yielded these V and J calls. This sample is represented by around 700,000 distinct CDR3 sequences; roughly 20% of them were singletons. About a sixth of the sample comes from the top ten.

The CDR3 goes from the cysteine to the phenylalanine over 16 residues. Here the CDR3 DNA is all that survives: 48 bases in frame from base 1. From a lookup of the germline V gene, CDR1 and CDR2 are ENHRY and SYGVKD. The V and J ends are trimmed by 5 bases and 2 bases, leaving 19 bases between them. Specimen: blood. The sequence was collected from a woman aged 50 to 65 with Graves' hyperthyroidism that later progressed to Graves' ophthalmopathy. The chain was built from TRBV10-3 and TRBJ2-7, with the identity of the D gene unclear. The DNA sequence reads TGTGCCATCAGTCCCCGCGAATCCCGAAGCACCTACGAGCAGTACTTC. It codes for CAISPRESRSTYEQYF.